Below are 11 T cell receptor beta chains sequenced from a single sample in a study of T-cell memory formation after mild COVID-19. One entry per CDR3 protein, called by TCRdb with MiXCR from the 5' RACE reads. The sample lists roughly 410,000 distinct CDR3 sequences; roughly 24% were seen once. The specimen was PBMCs or a T cell subset sorted from them (not recorded which). The receptors here all came from an adult woman who had mild COVID-19 (a few samples of this study predate the infection). Cell type and time point are not known.

The chain couples TRBV12-3 or TRBV12-4 to TRBJ1-1, with D uncertain. V lost 4 bases to trimming and J lost 1 base, with 13 bases between them. This CDR3 has 15 residues. The CDR3, as DNA: TGTGCCAGCAGTTCCAGGACTCTTCAGAACACTGAAGCTTTCTTT. Protein: CASSSRTLQNTEAFF.

This clonotype was detected only a few times. This sequence joins TRBV12-3 or TRBV12-4 and TRBJ2-4, with 7 bases lining up with TRBD1. Losses at the gene ends were 10 bases for V and 5 bases for J; bases not matched to a gene: 11. CDR3 size: 14 residues. The CDR3 nucleotides are TGTGCCACCAACTCCCGGGACAGACAAAACATTCAGTACTTC. Encoded protein: CATNSRDRQNIQYF.

V is TRBV15 and J is TRBJ1-5, with TRBD1 as a possible D gene (6 bases). The CDR3 runs 15 residues. The germline gives CDR1 LNHNV, CDR2 YYDKDF (reference sequence). Trimming removed 1 base at V and 6 bases at J, with 13 bases between. The CDR3 loop is CATSRGQGLGQPQHF. The CDR3 coding sequence is TGTGCCACCAGCAGAGGGCAGGGGTTGGGTCAGCCCCAGCATTTT.

This clonotype was seen a few times. This rearrangement joins TRBV7-3 to TRBJ2-1; 8 bases are shared with TRBD1. The CDR3 is 13 residues long. V shed 5 bases and J 8 bases; nucleotides not matched to a gene: 5. The germline gives CDR1 SGHTA, CDR2 FQGTGA. CDR3 in amino acids: CASSRGQAHEQFF. The CDR3 DNA sequence: TGTGCCAGCAGCCGGGGACAGGCCCATGAGCAGTTCTTC.

The chain couples TRBV11-2 to TRBJ1-1; no definite D call. Germline V gene lookup returns CDR1 SGHAT and CDR2 FQNNGV. The CDR3 consists of 17 residues. V was pared by 0 bases and J by 0 bases, with 14 bases between. CDR3 sequence reads: CASSLDQAAGMNTEAFF. CDR3 in DNA: TGTGCCAGCAGCTTAGATCAGGCGGCAGGCATGAACACTGAAGCTTTCTTT. Full variable domain (remainder filled in from reference TRBV11-2 and TRBJ1-1): EAGVAQSPRYKIIEKRQSVAFWCNPISGHATLYWYQQILGQGPKLLIQFQNNGVVDDSQLPKDRFSAERLKGVDSTLKIQPAKLEDSAVYLCASSLDQAAGMNTEAFFGQGTRLTVV.

V gene TRBV4-1 combines with J gene TRBJ2-5; 7 bases line up with TRBD1. The germline V gene has CDR1 MGHRA and CDR2 YSYEKL. The trim removed 0 bases at V and 6 bases at J, leaving 10 bases unmatched. CDR3 length: 16 residues. The CDR3 reads CASSQETLGQYKTQYF. In DNA, the CDR3 is TGCGCCAGCAGCCAAGAGACCCTGGGACAGTACAAGACCCAGTACTTC.

This clonotype occurred a few times. The V gene is TRBV20-1, the J gene TRBJ1-2; TRBD1 might be the D (5 bases). The CDR3 is 13 amino acids. The V gene lost 6 bases and the J gene lost 4 bases, with 15 bases spanning the gap. Germline V CDR1 and CDR2: DFQATT, SNEGSKA (reference sequence). The CDR3 protein is CSAQLGTGYGYTF. CDR3 nucleotides: TGCAGTGCGCAACTCGGGACGGGCTATGGCTACACCTTC.

This clonotype was seen a few times. The chain employs TRBV30 and TRBJ1-1; maybe TRBD1 (5 bases). Germline V gives CDR1 GTSNPN, CDR2 SVGIG (reference sequence). The CDR3 has 11 residues. V was shortened by 1 base and J by 11 bases, with 11 bases between the two germline ends. The CDR3 region is CAWSDSGKAFF. Written as DNA, the CDR3 is TGTGCCTGGAGTGATTCAGGGAAGGCTTTCTTT. The complete variable domain, with remaining parts taken from reference TRBV30 and TRBJ1-1, reads SQTIHQWPATLVQPVGSPLSLECTVEGTSNPNLYWYRQAAGRGLQLLFYSVGIGQISSEVPQNLSASRPQDRQFILSSKKLLLSDSGFYLCAWSDSGKAFFGQGTRLTVV.

This chain links TRBV28 with TRBJ2-7, with TRBD1 matching 9 bases. CDR3 length: 14 amino acids. Germline assignment: CDR1 MDHEN and CDR2 SYDVKM. Trimming at V came to 5 bases and at J to 5 bases, leaving 7 bases not matched to a gene. The CDR3 reads CASSPSTGGDEQYF. CDR3 bases: TGTGCCAGCAGTCCGTCGACAGGGGGGGACGAGCAGTACTTC. Full variable domain (rest looked up from reference TRBV28 and TRBJ2-7): DVKVTQSSRYLVKRTGEKVFLECVQDMDHENMFWYRQDPGLGLRLIYFSYDVKMKEKGDIPEGYSVSREKKERFSLILESASTNQTSMYLCASSPSTGGDEQYFGPGTRLTVT.

The chain links TRBV20-1 to TRBJ1-1; 9 bases line up with TRBD1. V gave up 5 bases and J gave up 10 bases; unmatched junction bases: 5. The germline CDR1 and CDR2 sequences are DFQATT and SNEGSKA (reference sequence). The CDR3 sequence is 11 residues long. The CDR3 DNA is TGCAGTGCTTCGGGACAGGGAGTAGCTTTCTTT. Translated, it gives CSASGQGVAFF.

This clonotype was seen many times. V usage is TRBV10-3 and J usage is TRBJ1-1, with a weak D call TRBD1 (5 bases). The CDR3 is 14 amino acids. V lost 1 base and J 4 bases, leaving 10 bases between the germline ends. Germline V gene data show CDR1 as ENHRY and CDR2 as SYGVKD. DNA for the CDR3: TGTGCCATCAGTGAGTTGGCAGGGCGCACTGAAGCTTTCTTT. It specifies CAISELAGRTEAFF.